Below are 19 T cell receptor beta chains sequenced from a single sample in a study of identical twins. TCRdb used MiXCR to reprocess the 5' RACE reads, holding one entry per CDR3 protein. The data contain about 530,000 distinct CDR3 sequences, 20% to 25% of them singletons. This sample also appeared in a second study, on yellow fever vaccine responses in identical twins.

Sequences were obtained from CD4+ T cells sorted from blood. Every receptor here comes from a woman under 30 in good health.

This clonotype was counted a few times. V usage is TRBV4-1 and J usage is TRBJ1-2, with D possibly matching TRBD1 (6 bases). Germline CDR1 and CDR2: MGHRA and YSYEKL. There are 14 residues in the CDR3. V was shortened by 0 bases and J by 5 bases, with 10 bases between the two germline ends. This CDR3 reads CASSQEGGGYGYTF. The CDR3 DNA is TGCGCCAGCAGCCAAGAAGGGGGGGGATATGGCTACACCTTC.

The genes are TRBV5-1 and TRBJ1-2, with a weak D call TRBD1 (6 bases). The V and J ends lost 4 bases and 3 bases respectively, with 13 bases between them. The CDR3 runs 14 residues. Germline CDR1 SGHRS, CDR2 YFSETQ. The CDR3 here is CASSLPDSDYGYTF. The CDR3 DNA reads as TGCGCCAGCAGCCTTCCGGACAGTGACTATGGCTACACCTTC.

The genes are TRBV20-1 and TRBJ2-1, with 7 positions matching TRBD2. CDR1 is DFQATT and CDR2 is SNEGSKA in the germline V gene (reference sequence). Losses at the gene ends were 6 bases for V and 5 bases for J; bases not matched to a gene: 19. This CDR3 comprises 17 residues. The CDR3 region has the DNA TGCAGTGCCAGGCTATCCGGACTAGTTTTCAGCCACAATGAGCAGTTCTTC. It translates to CSARLSGLVFSHNEQFF.

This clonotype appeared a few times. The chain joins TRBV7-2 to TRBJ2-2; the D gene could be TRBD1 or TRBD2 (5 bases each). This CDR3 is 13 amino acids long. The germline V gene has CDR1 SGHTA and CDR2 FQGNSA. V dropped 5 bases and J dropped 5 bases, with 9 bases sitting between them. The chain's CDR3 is CASSPRETGELFF. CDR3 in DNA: TGTGCCAGCAGCCCCAGGGAGACCGGGGAGCTGTTTTTT.

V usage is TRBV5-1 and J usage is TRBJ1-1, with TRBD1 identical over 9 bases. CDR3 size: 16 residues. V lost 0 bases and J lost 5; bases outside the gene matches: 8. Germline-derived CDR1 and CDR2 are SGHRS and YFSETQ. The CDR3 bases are TGCGCCAGCAGCTTGGGGGACAGGGACCCGAGAACTGAAGCTTTCTTT. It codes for CASSLGDRDPRTEAFF.

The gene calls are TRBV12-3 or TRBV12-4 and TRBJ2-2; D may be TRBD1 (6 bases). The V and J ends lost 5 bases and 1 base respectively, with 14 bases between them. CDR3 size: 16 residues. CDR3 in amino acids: CASSILRTENTGELFF. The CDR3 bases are TGTGCCAGCAGTATCCTCAGGACAGAGAACACCGGGGAGCTGTTTTTT.

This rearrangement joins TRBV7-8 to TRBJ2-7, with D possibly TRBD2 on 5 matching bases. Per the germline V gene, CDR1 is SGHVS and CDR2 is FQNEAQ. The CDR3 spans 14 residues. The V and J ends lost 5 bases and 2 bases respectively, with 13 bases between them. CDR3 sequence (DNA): TGTGCCAGCAGCCTCAACCGGGGTACCTACGAGCAGTACGTC. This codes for CASSLNRGTYEQYV.

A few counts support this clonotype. In DNA form, the CDR3 reads TGCGCCAGCAGCTTACGACAGGATCTATACGAGCAGTACTTC. It codes for CASSLRQDLYEQYF. V gene TRBV5-1 combines with J gene TRBJ2-7, with D perhaps TRBD1 (6 bases). V gave up 2 bases and J gave up 4 bases, with 13 bases separating them. Germline V gene lookup returns CDR1 SGHRS and CDR2 YFSETQ. This CDR3 is 14 amino acids long.

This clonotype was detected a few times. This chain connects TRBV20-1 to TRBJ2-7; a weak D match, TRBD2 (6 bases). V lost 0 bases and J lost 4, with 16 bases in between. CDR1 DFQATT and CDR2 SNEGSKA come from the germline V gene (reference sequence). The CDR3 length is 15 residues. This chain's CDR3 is CSARDSATGGYEQYF. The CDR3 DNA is TGCAGTGCTAGAGATTCGGCTACCGGGGGATACGAGCAGTACTTC.

CDR3 sequence reads: CASRQGYYGYTF. CDR3 bases: TGTGCCAGCAGACAGGGGTACTATGGCTACACCTTC. The V and J genes are TRBV27 and TRBJ1-2; 7 nucleotides line up with TRBD1. CDR3 length: 12 residues. After removal of 6 bases from V and 3 bases from J, the junction contained 1 base not matched to a gene. Germline V CDR1 and CDR2: MNHEY, SMNVEV (reference sequence).

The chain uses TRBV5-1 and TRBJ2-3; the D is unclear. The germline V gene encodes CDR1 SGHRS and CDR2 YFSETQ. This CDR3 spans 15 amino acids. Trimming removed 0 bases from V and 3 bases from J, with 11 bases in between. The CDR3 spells CASSLVVGLTDTQYF. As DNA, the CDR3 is TGCGCCAGCAGCTTGGTGGTGGGTCTGACAGATACGCAGTATTTT.

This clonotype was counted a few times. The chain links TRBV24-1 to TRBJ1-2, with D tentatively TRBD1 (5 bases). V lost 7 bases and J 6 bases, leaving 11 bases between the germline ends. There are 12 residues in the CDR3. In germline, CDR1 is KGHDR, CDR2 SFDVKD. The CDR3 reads CATRGTVDGYTF. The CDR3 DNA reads TGTGCCACCAGAGGGACGGTGGATGGCTACACCTTC.

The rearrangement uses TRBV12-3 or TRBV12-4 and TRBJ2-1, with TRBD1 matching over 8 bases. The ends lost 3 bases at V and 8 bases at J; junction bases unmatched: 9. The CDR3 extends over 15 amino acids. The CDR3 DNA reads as TGTGCCAGCAGTTTCGTCGGCAGGGGGCGAGATGAGCAGTTCTTC. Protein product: CASSFVGRGRDEQFF.

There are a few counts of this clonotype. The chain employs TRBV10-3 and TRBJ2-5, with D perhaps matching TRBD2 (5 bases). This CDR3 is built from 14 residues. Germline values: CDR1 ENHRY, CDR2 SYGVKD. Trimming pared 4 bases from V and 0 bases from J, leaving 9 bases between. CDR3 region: CAISARENQETQYF. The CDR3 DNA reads TGTGCCATCAGTGCACGGGAAAACCAAGAGACCCAGTACTTC.

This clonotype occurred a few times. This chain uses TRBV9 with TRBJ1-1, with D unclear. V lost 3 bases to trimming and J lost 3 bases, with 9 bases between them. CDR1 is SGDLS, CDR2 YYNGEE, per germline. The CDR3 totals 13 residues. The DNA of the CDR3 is TGTGCCAGCAGCGCGCGGTTCGACACTGAAGCTTTCTTT. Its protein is CASSARFDTEAFF. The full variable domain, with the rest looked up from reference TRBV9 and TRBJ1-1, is DSGVTQTPKHLITATGQRVTLRCSPRSGDLSVYWYQQSLDQGLQFLIQYYNGEERAKGNILERFSAQQFPDLHSELNLSSLELGDSALYFCASSARFDTEAFFGQGTRLTVV.

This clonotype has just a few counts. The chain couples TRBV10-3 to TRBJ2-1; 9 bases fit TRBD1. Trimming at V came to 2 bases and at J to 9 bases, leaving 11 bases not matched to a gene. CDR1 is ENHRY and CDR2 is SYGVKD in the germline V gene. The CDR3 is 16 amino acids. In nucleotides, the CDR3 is TGTGCCATCAGTGAGCCAGACAGGGGGATGATATGTGAGCAGTTCTTC. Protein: CAISEPDRGMICEQFF.

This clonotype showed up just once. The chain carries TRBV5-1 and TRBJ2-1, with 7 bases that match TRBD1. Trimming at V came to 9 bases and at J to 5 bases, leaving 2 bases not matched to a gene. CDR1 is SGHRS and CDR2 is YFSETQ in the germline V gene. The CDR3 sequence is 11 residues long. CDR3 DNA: TGCGCCACGACAGGGAACAATGAGCAGTTCTTC. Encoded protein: CATTGNNEQFF.

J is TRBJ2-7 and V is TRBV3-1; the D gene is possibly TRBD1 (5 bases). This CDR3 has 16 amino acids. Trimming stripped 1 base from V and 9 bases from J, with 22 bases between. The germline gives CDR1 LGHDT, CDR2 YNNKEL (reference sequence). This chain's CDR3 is CASSQAPSSQGYPQYV. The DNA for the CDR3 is TGTGCCAGCAGCCAAGCCCCCTCGTCCCAGGGCTACCCGCAGTACGTC.

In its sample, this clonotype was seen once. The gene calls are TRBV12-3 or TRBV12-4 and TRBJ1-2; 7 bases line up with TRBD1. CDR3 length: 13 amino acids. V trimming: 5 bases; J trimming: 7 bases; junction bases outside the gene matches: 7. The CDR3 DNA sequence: TGTGCCAGCAGTAAGACAGGGTTAGGTGGCTACACCTTC. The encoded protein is CASSKTGLGGYTF.